Presented here are 4 T cell receptor beta chains from one specimen sequenced in a study of control samples from healthy donors and cancer patients. Profiled with immunoSEQ multiplex PCR; TCRdb holds only in-frame clones, not every one. The sample records about 96,000 clones, over 90% being singletons. The sequenced material came from blood. Receptors were obtained from a man younger than 35 in good health.

This chain uses TRBV30 with TRBJ1-1; D is perhaps TRBD1 (5 bases). The CDR3 contains 13 residues. Germline assignment: CDR1 GTSNPN and CDR2 SVGIG (reference sequence). V gave up 5 bases and J gave up 4 bases, with 14 bases separating them. CDR3 sequence (DNA): TGTGCCTGGTGCGTGTCGAGGGGCACTGAAGCTTTCTTT. Its translation: CAWCVSRGTEAFF.

This clone is a singleton in its sample. This chain links TRBV6-5 with TRBJ1-4, with D perhaps matching TRBD1 (5 bases). From germline, CDR1 is MNHEY and CDR2 SVGAGI. The CDR3 totals 14 residues. V lost 5 bases and J lost 11, with 18 bases in between. The chain's CDR3 is CASSPTVSMKKLFF. CDR3 DNA sequence: TGTGCCAGCAGTCCGACAGTCTCAATGAAGAAACTGTTTTTT.

This clone has more than one count but fewer than ten. Compared with germline, one end of the junction differs, possibly owing to a read error. This chain uses TRBV7-7 with TRBJ2-5; no clear D gene. The CDR3 sequence is 14 residues long. Germline CDR1 and CDR2: SSHAT and FNYEAQ (reference sequence). CDR3 region: CASSLKFTEETQYF. The CDR3 DNA reads TGTGCTAGCAGCTTAAAGTTTACCGAAGAGACCCAGTACTTC.

This chain links TRBV27 with TRBJ2-2; the D is unclear. Germline CDR1 MNHEY, CDR2 SMNVEV (reference sequence). V was cut by 4 bases and J by 4 bases, with 7 bases left in between. The CDR3 runs to 13 residues. Written as DNA, the CDR3 is TGTGCCAGCAGTTCAAAAGCCACCGGGGAGCTGTTTTTT. Translated, it gives CASSSKATGELFF.